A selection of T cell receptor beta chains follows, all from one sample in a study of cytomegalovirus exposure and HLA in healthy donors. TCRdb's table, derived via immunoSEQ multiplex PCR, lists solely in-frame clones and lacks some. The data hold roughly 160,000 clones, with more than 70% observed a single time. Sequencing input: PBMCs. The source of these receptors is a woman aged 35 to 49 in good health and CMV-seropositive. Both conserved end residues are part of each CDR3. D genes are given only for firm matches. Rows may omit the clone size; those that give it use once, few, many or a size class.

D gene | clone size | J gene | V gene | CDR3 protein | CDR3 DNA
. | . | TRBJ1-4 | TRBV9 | CASSTRTEKREKLFF | TGTGCCAGCAGCACTCGGACTGAAAAAAGGGAAAAACTGTTTTTT
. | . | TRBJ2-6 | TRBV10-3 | CAISDPGLAGANVLTF | TGTGCCATCAGTGACCCAGGTTTGGCTGGGGCCAACGTCCTGACTTTC
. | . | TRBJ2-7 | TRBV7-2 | CASSQTSRSSYEQYF | TGTGCCAGCAGCCAAACTAGCAGAAGCTCCTACGAGCAGTACTTC
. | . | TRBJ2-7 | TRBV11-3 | CASSLGTEMGEQYF | TGTGCCAGCAGCCTAGGGACTGAAATGGGAGAGCAGTACTTC
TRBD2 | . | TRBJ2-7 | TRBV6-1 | CASSPGLGSYEQYF | TGTGCCAGCAGTCCCGGACTAGGGTCCTACGAGCAGTACTTC
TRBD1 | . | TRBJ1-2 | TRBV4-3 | CASSGRGRNGYTF | TGCGCCAGCAGCGGAAGGGGGCGTAATGGCTACACCTTC
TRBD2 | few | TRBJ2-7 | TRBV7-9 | CASSLASSSGALKQYF | TGTGCCAGCAGCTTAGCTTCGTCTAGCGGGGCTTTGAAGCAGTACTTC
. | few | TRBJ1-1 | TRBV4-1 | CASSQGQGLVAFF | TGCGCCAGCAGCCAAGGGCAGGGGCTTGTAGCTTTCTTT
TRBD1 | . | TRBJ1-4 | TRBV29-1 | CSARTGTNEKLFF | TGCAGCGCCCGGACAGGGACTAATGAAAAACTGTTTTTT
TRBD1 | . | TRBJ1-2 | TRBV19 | CASTPDRDSYGYTF | TGTGCCAGTACCCCGGACAGGGATAGCTATGGCTACACCTTC
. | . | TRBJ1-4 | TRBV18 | CASSPRAPTNEKLFF | TGTGCCAGCTCACCACGGGCACCAACTAATGAAAAACTGTTTTTT
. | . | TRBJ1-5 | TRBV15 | CATSRDRQGNGQPQHF | TGTGCCACCAGCAGAGATCGTCAGGGGAACGGTCAGCCCCAGCATTTT
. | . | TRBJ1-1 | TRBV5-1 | CASSLASTANTEAFF | TGCGCCAGCAGCTTGGCAAGTACAGCGAACACTGAAGCTTTCTTT
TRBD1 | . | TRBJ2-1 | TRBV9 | CASSAWDRTYNEQFF | TGTGCCAGCAGCGCCTGGGACAGAACCTACAATGAGCAGTTCTTC
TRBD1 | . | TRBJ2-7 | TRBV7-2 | CASSSGTGSYEQYF | TGTGCCAGCAGCTCCGGGACAGGTTCCTACGAGCAGTACTTC
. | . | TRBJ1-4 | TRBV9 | CASSVGIQGGNEKLFF | TGTGCCAGCAGCGTAGGTATACAGGGCGGTAATGAAAAACTGTTTTTT
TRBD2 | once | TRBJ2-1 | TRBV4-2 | CASSLRTSGSRWNEQFF | TGTGCCAGCAGCCTCAGGACTAGCGGGAGTCGTTGGAATGAGCAGTTCTTC
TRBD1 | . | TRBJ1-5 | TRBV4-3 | CASSLRTGSNQPQHF | TGCGCCAGCAGTCTACGGACAGGGAGCAATCAGCCCCAGCATTTT
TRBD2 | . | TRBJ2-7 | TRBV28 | CASSSPRPTSGNYEQYF | TGTGCCAGCAGTTCCCCCCGCCCTACTAGCGGCAACTACGAGCAGTACTTC
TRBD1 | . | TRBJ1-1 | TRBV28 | CASSVGTGPSGEAFF | TGTGCCAGCAGTGTCGGGACAGGGCCATCTGGGGAAGCTTTCTTT
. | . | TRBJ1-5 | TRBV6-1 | CASSDTGGGEPQHF | TGTGCCAGCAGTGACACCGGGGGGGGAGAGCCCCAGCATTTT
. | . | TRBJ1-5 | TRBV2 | CASSVQVSNQPQHF | TGTGCCAGCAGTGTACAGGTTAGCAATCAGCCCCAGCATTTT
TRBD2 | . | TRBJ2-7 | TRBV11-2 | CASSLWREASYEQYF | TGTGCCAGCAGCTTGTGGCGGGAGGCCTCCTACGAGCAGTACTTC
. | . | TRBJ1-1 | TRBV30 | CAWRPGGAKAEAFF | TGTGCCTGGAGGCCTGGGGGGGCGAAGGCTGAAGCTTTCTTT
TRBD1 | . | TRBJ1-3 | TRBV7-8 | CASSLGSLGQGRNTIYF | TGTGCCAGCAGCTTAGGGAGTTTGGGACAGGGGAGAAACACCATATATTTT
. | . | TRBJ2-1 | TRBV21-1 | CASSNSPSDYNYSALGYNEQFF | TGTGCCAGCAGCAATTCCCCGTCCGATTACAATTATAGCGCCTTGGGGTACAATGAGCAGTTCTTC
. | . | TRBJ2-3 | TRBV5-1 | CASSLLQTSTDTQYF | TGCGCCAGCAGCTTGTTGCAGACAAGCACAGATACGCAGTATTTT
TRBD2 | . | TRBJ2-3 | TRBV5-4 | CASSLGLAGGPVADTQYF | TGTGCCAGCAGCCTAGGACTAGCGGGAGGGCCAGTGGCAGATACGCAGTATTTT
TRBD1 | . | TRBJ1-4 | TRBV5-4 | CASSPGTGGGEKLFF | TGTGCCAGCAGCCCTGGGACAGGGGGAGGCGAAAAACTGTTTTTT
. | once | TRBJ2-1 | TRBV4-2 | CASSQESSGAYNEQFF | TGTGCCAGCAGCCAAGAGAGTAGCGGAGCCTACAATGAGCAGTTCTTC
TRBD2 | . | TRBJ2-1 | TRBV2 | CASRAGTSGYNEQFF | TGTGCCAGCAGGGCCGGGACTAGCGGGTACAATGAGCAGTTCTTC
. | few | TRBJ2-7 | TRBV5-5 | CASSADRPHEQYF | TGTGCCAGCAGCGCTGACAGACCCCACGAGCAGTACTTC
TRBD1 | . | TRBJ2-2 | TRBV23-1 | CASSQRRQGIDTGELFF | TGCGCCAGCAGTCAAAGGAGACAGGGAATAGACACCGGGGAGCTGTTTTTT
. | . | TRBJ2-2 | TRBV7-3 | CASSRYAGSTGELFF | TGTGCCAGCAGCCGTTACGCTGGGAGCACCGGGGAGCTGTTTTTT
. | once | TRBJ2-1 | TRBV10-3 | CAISESNSGEQFF | TGTGCCATCAGTGAGTCGAATAGCGGCGAGCAGTTCTTC
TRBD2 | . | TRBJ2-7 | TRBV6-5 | CASTPGTTIEQYF | TGTGCCAGCACGCCCGGGACTACAATAGAGCAGTACTTC
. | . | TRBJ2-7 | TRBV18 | CASSPEGNEQYF | TGTGCCAGCTCACCGGAGGGAAACGAGCAGTACTTC